This note documents a single T cell receptor beta chain sequence. This clonotype has a handful of counts. No antigen is known for it. Within one base of it there is no much larger clone, and no base qualities were kept. The data were taken from a study of response to subunit inactivated influenza vaccine (dated by TCRdb to 2016 to 2018). For context, the study as a whole: Deep quantitative T cell receptor repertoire profiling was used in the study to track responses to a trivalent subunit inactivated influenza vaccine. Findings and caveats that apply to the study as a whole: The authors suggested that each seasonal influenza vaccination may recruit only a limited number of new T cells.

The CDR3, from cysteine to phenylalanine, totals 15 residues. Here the CDR3 DNA is all that survives: 45 bases in frame from base 1. Libraries were constructed by RT-PCR. The run used an Illumina HiSeq 2500. TCRdb took the public reads, trimmed them with fastp at Q25, ran MiXCR for clone calling and kept in-frame beta chains. When rows share a CDR3 protein, they turn into one entry using the most common DNA and genes. This sample comprises about 570,000 distinct CDR3 sequences, around 11% of them detected only once. The leading ten clones occupy about 11% of the sample. These same records also appear under a second study, on T cells expressing NK-cell markers. Looking at the second paper: The TCR beta cDNA libraries were made using 5'RACE template switching, a step that added both a universal primer site and unique molecular identifiers. In sorted CD3+CD56+NKG2C+, CD3+CD56+NKG2C- and CD3+CD56-NKG2C+ T-cell subsets from roughly 8 donors, TCR beta-chain repertoires were profiled. Among the eight sequenced donors, seven were HCMV-seropositive and one was HCMV-seronegative. In several experiments an anti-gammadeltaTCR antibody was added to restrict sorting to alphabetaTCR-expressing T cells. In six donors, the dominant CD3+CD56+NKG2C+ clonotypes were among the top 10 CD8+ clonotypes and accounted for roughly 1.0-8% of CD8+ T cells. Those dominant clonotypes were again the most abundant among CD3+CD56-NKG2C+ cells in a handful of donors, at about 25-60.1%. Whether the expanded NKG2C-expressing T cell clones were specific for HCMV antigens was left unclear. The eight sequenced donors were randomly selected healthy volunteers, three men and five women. HCMV serostatus was determined by detecting HCMV-specific IgG in serum with a commercial ELISA kit. Peripheral blood mononuclear cells were isolated from blood by Ficoll density gradient centrifugation. For 5 or 6 donors, unsorted PBMC were also used to sequence bulk peripheral blood T-cell repertoires. cDNA synthesis was primed from the TCR beta constant segment, followed by two successive PCR amplification steps. Sequencing of the libraries produced 2 x 150 bp reads on Illumina HiSeq 2000/2500, MiSeq or NextSeq. MIGEC was used to demultiplex reads and group the reads by UMI, and MiTCR was used to assemble and quantify clonotypes. Only TCR cDNA sequences supported by at least two reads were kept to exclude erroneous sequences. The tcR package was used for downstream repertoire analysis, with clonotypes matched between fractions based on CDR3 nucleotide sequence plus V segment. VDJmatch was used to annotate antigen specificity against VDJdb, with one amino acid substitution in CDR3 allowed.

The clonotype originates from a man aged 45 to 65 who received an inactivated influenza vaccine. Donor details come from another sample of the same person, matched by shared clones. Recombination joined TRBV1 with TRBJ2-3; the table's D call, TRBD2, has no DNA check behind it. TRBV1 is deemed a pseudogene. This specimen consisted of PBMCs from blood, obtained on the day of vaccination. The encoded CDR3 is CTSDGALPFTDTQYF. Here is the DNA: TGCACCAGCGACGGGGCCCTCCCTTTCACAGATACGCAGTATTTT.